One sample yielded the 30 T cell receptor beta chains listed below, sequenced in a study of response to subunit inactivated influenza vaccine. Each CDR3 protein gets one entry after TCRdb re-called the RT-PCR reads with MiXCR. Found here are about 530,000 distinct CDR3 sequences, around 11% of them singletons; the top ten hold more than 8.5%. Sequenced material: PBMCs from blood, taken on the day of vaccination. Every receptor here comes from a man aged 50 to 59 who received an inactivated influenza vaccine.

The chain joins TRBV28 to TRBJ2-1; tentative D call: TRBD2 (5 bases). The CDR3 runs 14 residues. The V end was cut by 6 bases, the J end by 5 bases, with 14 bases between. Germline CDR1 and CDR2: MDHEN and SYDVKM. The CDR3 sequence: CASSRLTSDNEQFF. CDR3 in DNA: TGTGCCAGCAGCCGATTAACTAGTGACAATGAGCAGTTCTTC.

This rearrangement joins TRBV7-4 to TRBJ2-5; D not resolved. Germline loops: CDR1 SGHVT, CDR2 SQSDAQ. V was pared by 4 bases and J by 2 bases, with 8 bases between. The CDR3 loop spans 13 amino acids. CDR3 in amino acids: CASSSLAQETQYF. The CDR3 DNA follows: TGTGCCAGCAGCTCCCTCGCACAAGAGACCCAGTACTTC.

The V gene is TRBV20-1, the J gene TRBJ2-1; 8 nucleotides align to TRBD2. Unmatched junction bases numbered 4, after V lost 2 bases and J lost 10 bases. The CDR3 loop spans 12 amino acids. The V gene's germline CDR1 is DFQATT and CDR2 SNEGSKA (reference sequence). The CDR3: CSARLAGGEQFF. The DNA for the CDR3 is TGCAGTGCTAGACTCGCGGGAGGAGAGCAGTTCTTC.

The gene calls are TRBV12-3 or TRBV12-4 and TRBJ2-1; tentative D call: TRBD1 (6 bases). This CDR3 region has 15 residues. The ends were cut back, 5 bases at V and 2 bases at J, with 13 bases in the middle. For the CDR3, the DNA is TGTGCCAGCAGTGTACAGGGCCGGACCTACAATGAGCAGTTCTTC. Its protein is CASSVQGRTYNEQFF.

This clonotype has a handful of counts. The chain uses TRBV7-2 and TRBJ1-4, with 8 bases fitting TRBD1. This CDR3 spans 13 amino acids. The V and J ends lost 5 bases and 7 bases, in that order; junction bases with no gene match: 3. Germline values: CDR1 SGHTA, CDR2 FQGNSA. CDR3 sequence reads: CASSNQGAEKLFF. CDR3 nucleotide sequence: TGTGCCAGCAGCAATCAGGGGGCTGAAAAACTGTTTTTT.

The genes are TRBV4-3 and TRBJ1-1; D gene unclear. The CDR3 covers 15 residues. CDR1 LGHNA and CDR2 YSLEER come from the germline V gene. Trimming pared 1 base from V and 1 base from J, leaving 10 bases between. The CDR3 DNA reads TGCGCCAGCAGCCAAGCGGACCTACCGAACACTGAAGCTTTCTTT. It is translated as CASSQADLPNTEAFF.

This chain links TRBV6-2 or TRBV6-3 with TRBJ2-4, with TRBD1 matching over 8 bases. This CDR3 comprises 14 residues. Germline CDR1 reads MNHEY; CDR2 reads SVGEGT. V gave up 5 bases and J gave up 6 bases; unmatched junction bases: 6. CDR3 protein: CASSATGGRNIQYF. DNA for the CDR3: TGTGCCAGCAGTGCCACAGGGGGGCGAAACATTCAGTACTTC.

CDR3 protein: CASSKGMNTGELFF. CDR3 nucleotides: TGTGCCAGCAGCAAGGGCATGAACACCGGGGAGCTGTTTTTT. The chain has TRBV9 and TRBJ2-2; D gene unclear. The CDR3 extends over 14 amino acids. Trimming removed 4 bases from V and 1 base from J, with 8 bases in between. Germline CDR1 is SGDLS and CDR2 is YYNGEE.

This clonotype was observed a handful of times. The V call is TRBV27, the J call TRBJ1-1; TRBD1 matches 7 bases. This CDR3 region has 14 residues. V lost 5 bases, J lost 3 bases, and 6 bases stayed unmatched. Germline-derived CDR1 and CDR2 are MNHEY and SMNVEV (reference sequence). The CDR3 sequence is CASSPQGDHTEAFF. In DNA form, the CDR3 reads TGTGCCAGCAGTCCCCAGGGGGACCACACTGAAGCTTTCTTT.

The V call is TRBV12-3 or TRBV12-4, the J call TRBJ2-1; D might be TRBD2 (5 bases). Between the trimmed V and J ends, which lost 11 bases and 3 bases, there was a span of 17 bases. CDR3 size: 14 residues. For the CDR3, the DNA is TGTGCCCAAACGCGCAAAGCGGTCTACAATGAGCAGTTCTTC. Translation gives CAQTRKAVYNEQFF.

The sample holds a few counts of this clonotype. The CDR3 nucleotides read TGTGCCAGTCAGGGGTTAACTGAGCAGTTCTTC. Translated: CASQGLTEQFF. The chain uses TRBV3-1 and TRBJ2-1; perhaps TRBD1 as D (6 bases). Germline CDR1 reads LGHDT; CDR2 reads YNNKEL (reference sequence). With 9 bases removed from V and 9 bases from J, the gap between germline ends came to 12 bases. This CDR3 contains 11 residues.

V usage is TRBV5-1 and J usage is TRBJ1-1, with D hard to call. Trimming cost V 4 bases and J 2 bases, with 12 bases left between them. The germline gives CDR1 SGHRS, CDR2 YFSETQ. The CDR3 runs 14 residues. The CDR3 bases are TGCGCCAGCAGCAATTCGTTGGGCAACACTGAAGCTTTCTTT. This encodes CASSNSLGNTEAFF.

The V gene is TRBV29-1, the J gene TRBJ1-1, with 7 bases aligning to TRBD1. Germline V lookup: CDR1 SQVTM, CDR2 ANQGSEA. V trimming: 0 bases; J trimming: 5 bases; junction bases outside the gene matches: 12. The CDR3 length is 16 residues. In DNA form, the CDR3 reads TGCAGCGTTGAAGAGACAGGGACGGGATCTTGGACTGAAGCTTTCTTT. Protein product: CSVEETGTGSWTEAFF. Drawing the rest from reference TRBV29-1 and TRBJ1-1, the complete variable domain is SAVISQKPSRDICQRGTSLTIQCQVDSQVTMMFWYRQQPGQSLTLIATANQGSEATYESGFVIDKFPISRPNLTFSTLTVSNMSPEDSSIYLCSVEETGTGSWTEAFFGQGTRLTVV.

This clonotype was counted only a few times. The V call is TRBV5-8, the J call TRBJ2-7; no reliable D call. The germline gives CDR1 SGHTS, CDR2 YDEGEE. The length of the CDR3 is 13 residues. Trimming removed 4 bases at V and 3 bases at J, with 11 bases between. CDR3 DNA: TGTGCCAGCAGCAATACAGCCATCTACGAGCAGTACTTC. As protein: CASSNTAIYEQYF.

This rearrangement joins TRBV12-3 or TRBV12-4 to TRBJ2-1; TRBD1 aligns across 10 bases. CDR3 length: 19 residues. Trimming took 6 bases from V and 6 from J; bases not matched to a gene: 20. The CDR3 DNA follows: TGTGCCAGCAGCATAGACAGGGGGCGCATGGGACTATTAGTCAATGAGCAGTTCTTC. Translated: CASSIDRGRMGLLVNEQFF.

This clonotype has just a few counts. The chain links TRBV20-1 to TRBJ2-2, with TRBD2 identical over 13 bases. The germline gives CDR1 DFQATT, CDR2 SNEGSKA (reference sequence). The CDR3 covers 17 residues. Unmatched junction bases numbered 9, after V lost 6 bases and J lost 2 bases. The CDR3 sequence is CSATGTSGKYNTGELFF. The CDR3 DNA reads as TGCAGTGCAACCGGGACTAGCGGGAAATATAACACCGGGGAGCTGTTTTTT.

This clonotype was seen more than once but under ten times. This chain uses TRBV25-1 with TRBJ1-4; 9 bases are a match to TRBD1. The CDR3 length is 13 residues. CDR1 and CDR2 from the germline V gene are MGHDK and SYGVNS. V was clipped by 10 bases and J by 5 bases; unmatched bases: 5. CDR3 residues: CATTGTGNEKLFF. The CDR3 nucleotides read TGTGCCACCACCGGGACAGGGAATGAAAAACTGTTTTTT.

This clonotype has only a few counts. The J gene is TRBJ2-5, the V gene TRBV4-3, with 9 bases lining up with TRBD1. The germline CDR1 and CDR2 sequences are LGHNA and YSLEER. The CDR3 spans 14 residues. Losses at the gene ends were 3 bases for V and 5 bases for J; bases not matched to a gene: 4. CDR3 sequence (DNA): TGCGCCAGCAGCCATCCGGGACAGGGTGAGACCCAGTACTTC. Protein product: CASSHPGQGETQYF.

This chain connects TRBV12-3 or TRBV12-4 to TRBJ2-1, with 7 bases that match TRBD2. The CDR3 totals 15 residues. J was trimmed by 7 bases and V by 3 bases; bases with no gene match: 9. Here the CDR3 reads CASSFGGLQRNEQFF. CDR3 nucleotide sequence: TGTGCCAGCAGTTTTGGGGGACTACAACGGAATGAGCAGTTCTTC.

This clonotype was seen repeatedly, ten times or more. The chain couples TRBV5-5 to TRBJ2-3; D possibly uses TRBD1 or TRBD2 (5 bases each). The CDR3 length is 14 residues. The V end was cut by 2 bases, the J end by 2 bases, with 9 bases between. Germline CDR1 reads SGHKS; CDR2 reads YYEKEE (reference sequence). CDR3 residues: CASSLQGTTDTQYF. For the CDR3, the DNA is TGTGCCAGCAGCTTACAAGGGACCACAGATACGCAGTATTTT.

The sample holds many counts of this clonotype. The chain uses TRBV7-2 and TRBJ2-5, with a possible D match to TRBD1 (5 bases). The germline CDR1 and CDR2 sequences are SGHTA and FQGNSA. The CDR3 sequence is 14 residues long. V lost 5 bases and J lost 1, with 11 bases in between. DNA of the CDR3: TGTGCCAGCAGCCCCCAGGGTTCCCAAGAGACCCAGTACTTC. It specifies CASSPQGSQETQYF.

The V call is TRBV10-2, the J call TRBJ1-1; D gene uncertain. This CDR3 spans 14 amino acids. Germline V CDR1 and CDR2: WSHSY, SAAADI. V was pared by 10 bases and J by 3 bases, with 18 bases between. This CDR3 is CATTLGPLDTEAFF. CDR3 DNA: TGCGCCACTACACTAGGCCCTTTGGACACTGAAGCTTTCTTT.

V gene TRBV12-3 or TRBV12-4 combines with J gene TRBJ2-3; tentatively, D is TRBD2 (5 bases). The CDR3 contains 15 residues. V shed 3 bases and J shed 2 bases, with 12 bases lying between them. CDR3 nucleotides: TGTGCCAGCAGTTTCAGTAGCGCTTACACAGATACGCAGTATTTT. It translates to CASSFSSAYTDTQYF.

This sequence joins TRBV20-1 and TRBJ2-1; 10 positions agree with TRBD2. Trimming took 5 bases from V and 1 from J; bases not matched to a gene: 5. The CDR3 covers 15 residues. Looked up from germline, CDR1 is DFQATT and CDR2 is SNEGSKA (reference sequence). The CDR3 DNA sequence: TGCAGTGCTCTAGCGGGAGTTCTGTCCTACAATGAGCAGTTCTTC. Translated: CSALAGVLSYNEQFF.

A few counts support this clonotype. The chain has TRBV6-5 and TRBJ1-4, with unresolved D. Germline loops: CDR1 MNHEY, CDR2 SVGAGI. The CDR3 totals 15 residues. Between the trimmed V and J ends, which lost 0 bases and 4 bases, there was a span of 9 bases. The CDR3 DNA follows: TGTGCCAGCAGTTACTCGACGGGGTATAATGAAAAACTGTTTTTT. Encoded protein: CASSYSTGYNEKLFF.

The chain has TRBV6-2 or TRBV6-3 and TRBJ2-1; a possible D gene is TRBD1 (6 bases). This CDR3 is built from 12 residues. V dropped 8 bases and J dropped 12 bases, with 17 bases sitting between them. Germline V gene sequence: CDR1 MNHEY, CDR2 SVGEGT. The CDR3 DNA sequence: TGTGCCAGCCGCCCAGGGGAAGTGGGGCAGTTCTTC. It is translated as CASRPGEVGQFF.

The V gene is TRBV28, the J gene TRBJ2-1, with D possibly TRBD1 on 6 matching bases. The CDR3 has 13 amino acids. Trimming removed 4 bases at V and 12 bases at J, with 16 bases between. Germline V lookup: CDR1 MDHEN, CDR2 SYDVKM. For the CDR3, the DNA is TGTGCCAGCAGTTCAAACAGGGTCCATGGGCAGTTCTTC. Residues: CASSSNRVHGQFF.

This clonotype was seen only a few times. CDR3 nucleotides: TGTGCCAGCAGTGAGGTTGTAGATACGCAGTATTTT. Its translation: CASSEVVDTQYF. The V call is TRBV2, the J call TRBJ2-3; no firm D call. V was pared by 3 bases and J by 5 bases, with 6 bases between. This CDR3 contains 12 residues. Germline V CDR1 and CDR2: SNHLY, FYNNEI.

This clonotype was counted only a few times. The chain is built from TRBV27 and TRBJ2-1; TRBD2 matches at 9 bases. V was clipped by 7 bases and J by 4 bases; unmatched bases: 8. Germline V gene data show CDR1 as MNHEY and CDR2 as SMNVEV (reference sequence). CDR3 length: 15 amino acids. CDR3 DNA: TGTGCCAGCACTACCAGCGGGGGGACTTACAATGAGCAGTTCTTC. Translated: CASTTSGGTYNEQFF.

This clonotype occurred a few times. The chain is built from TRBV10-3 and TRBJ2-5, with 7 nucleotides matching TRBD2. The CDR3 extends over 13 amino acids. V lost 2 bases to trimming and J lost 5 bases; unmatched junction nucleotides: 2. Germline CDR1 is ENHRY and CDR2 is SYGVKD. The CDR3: CAISEAAGETQYF. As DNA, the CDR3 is TGTGCCATCAGTGAGGCAGCGGGGGAGACCCAGTACTTC.